Presented here are 19 T cell receptor beta chains from one specimen sequenced in a study of cytomegalovirus exposure and HLA in healthy donors. Amplification used 60 Vbeta primers and 13 Jbeta primers. This table comes from immunoSEQ multiplex PCR, and its TCRdb copy is limited to in-frame clones, with some not included. The table shows 150,000 or so clones, with more than 70% occurring only once. Sequenced sample: PBMCs. Every receptor here comes from a woman aged 40 to 49 in good health and CMV-seropositive.

The chain carries TRBV6-6 and TRBJ1-2, with 10 bases matching TRBD1. The CDR3 spans 13 residues. With 6 bases clipped from V and 8 bases from J, the junction kept 6 bases outside the gene matches. From germline, CDR1 is MNHNY and CDR2 SVGAGI (reference sequence). The CDR3 nucleotides read TGTGCCAGCAGGGGACAGGGGAAAGGGGGCTACACCTTC. Protein: CASRGQGKGGYTF.

The CDR3 DNA reads as TGTGCCAGCAGCTCTTCAGGATACAATGAGCAGTTCTTC. It specifies CASSSSGYNEQFF. The rearrangement uses TRBV11-3 and TRBJ2-1; no clear D gene. The length of the CDR3 is 13 residues. V was pared by 4 bases and J by 4 bases, with 8 bases between. Germline loops: CDR1 SGHNT, CDR2 YENEEA.

The rearrangement uses TRBV6-1 and TRBJ2-7; 7 bases match TRBD1. The V segment lost 7 bases and the J segment 2 bases; nucleotides outside the gene matches: 5. In germline, CDR1 is MNHNS, CDR2 SASEGT. The CDR3 is 13 residues long. Written as DNA, the CDR3 is TGTGCCAGCAATTTAGGGACAGCCTACGAGCAGTACTTC. Translating it yields CASNLGTAYEQYF.

This clone occurred a few times. The chain recombines TRBV10-3 with TRBJ2-1; TRBD1 matches at 8 bases. J gave up 10 bases and V 0 bases, and 11 bases lay outside the gene matches. The germline CDR1 and CDR2 sequences are ENHRY and SYGVKD. The CDR3 length is 16 residues. The CDR3: CAISESGQGAGREQFF. The CDR3, as DNA: TGTGCCATCAGTGAGTCGGGGCAGGGGGCCGGAAGGGAGCAGTTCTTC.

The chain links TRBV28 to TRBJ1-1; 11 bases map to TRBD1. V lost 7 bases to trimming and J lost 4 bases; unmatched junction nucleotides: 5. The CDR3 spans 14 residues. Per the germline V gene, CDR1 is MDHEN and CDR2 is SYDVKM. CDR3 coding DNA: TGTGCCAGCAAACCGGGACAGGGGGTCACTGAAGCTTTCTTT. This gives the protein CASKPGQGVTEAFF.

The chain couples TRBV2 to TRBJ2-7; D gene unclear. Germline-derived CDR1 and CDR2 are SNHLY and FYNNEI. The CDR3 totals 13 residues. Deletions cut 2 bases from V and 2 bases from J, with 7 bases between. The DNA of the CDR3 is TGTGCCAGCAGTGAAAATCTCCCCTACGAGCAGTACTTC. Translating it yields CASSENLPYEQYF.

V gene TRBV6-6 combines with J gene TRBJ1-3, with D unclear. Trimming took off 2 bases at V and 1 base at J, with 12 bases between the two ends. The CDR3 is made up of 16 amino acids. In germline, CDR1 is MNHNY, CDR2 SVGAGI (reference sequence). The CDR3 nucleotides read TGTGCCAGCAGTTACGGCAGGTCAATGTCTGGAAACACCATATATTTT. Translated: CASSYGRSMSGNTIYF.

This clone was seen a few times. V and J are TRBV9 and TRBJ1-2; 8 nucleotides agree with TRBD1. The CDR3 is made up of 14 amino acids. V gave up 3 bases and J gave up 4 bases; unmatched junction bases: 5. The germline CDR1 and CDR2 sequences are SGDLS and YYNGEE. The CDR3 sequence: CASSARGQSYGYTF. In DNA form, the CDR3 reads TGTGCCAGCAGCGCCAGGGGGCAGAGCTATGGCTACACCTTC.

This clone was detected only once. The chain has TRBV6-1 and TRBJ2-1; 10 bases map to TRBD2. The CDR3 length is 18 residues. Germline loops: CDR1 MNHNS, CDR2 SASEGT. Unmatched junction bases numbered 11, after V lost 3 bases and J lost 3 bases. CDR3 protein: CASSEGLATSGNYNEQFF. The DNA for the CDR3 is TGTGCCAGCAGTGAGGGTCTCGCTACTAGCGGGAACTACAATGAGCAGTTCTTC.

The chain uses TRBV7-9 and TRBJ1-2; perhaps TRBD1 as D (5 bases). The V and J ends lost 5 bases and 8 bases respectively, with 18 bases between them. Germline V gene sequence: CDR1 SEHNR, CDR2 FQNEAQ (reference sequence). This CDR3 contains 14 residues. The DNA for the CDR3 is TGTGCCAGCAGCACGGACATCTCTAGCGGGGGCTACACCTTC. The encoded protein is CASSTDISSGGYTF.

There are a few counts of this clone. V usage is TRBV5-1 and J usage is TRBJ2-3; 8 bases map to TRBD1. Germline-derived CDR1 and CDR2 are SGHRS and YFSETQ. The V gene end was trimmed by 3 bases and the J gene end by 0 bases; junction bases not matched to a gene: 6. The CDR3 length is 16 residues. CDR3 sequence: CASSSRQGSSTDTQYF. The CDR3 nucleotides read TGCGCCAGCAGCTCTAGACAGGGGTCTAGCACAGATACGCAGTATTTT. The variable domain in full, with the rest retrieved from reference TRBV5-1 and TRBJ2-3, is KAGVTQTPRYLIKTRGQQVTLSCSPISGHRSVSWYQQTPGQGLQFLFEYFSETQRNKGNFPGRFSGRQFSNSRSEMNVSTLELGDSALYLCASSSRQGSSTDTQYFGPGTRLTVL.

The chain's CDR3 is CASSADLFGLGETQYF. Here the CDR3 DNA reads TGTGCCAGCAGCGCAGATCTCTTCGGGTTGGGAGAGACCCAGTACTTC. This sequence joins TRBV9 and TRBJ2-5; no reliable D call. Deletions cut 3 bases from V and 4 bases from J, with 19 bases between. Germline CDR1 is SGDLS and CDR2 is YYNGEE. The CDR3 consists of 16 residues.

The table lists this clone with a few counts. The CDR3 DNA is TGTGCCAGCAGCTTCCGGGGGATCGGGGGAGAGACCCAGTACTTC. Translation gives CASSFRGIGGETQYF. This chain joins TRBV5-6 and TRBJ2-5, with a possible D match to TRBD2 (6 bases). The CDR3 loop spans 15 amino acids. V was clipped by 2 bases and J by 4 bases, with 15 bases between them. CDR1 SGHDT and CDR2 YYEEEE come from the germline V gene.

This clone has just one count. The chain uses TRBV27 and TRBJ2-7, with TRBD2 identical over 12 bases. The CDR3 is 15 residues long. With 6 bases clipped from V and 2 bases from J, the junction kept 5 bases outside the gene matches. Germline assignment: CDR1 MNHEY and CDR2 SMNVEV (reference sequence). As DNA, the CDR3 is TGTGCCAGCAGAAATCTAGCGGGAGGGACCTACGAGCAGTACTTC. This gives the protein CASRNLAGGTYEQYF.

The chain combines TRBV28 with TRBJ1-1, with 8 bases matching TRBD1. This CDR3 contains 14 residues. The germline V gene has CDR1 MDHEN and CDR2 SYDVKM. Trimming took 5 bases from V and 11 from J; bases not matched to a gene: 13. DNA of the CDR3: TGTGCCAGCAGTGAGGACAGGGATACATGGATGGCTTTCTTT. Translated, it gives CASSEDRDTWMAFF.

This chain uses TRBV30 with TRBJ2-1; 16 bases line up with TRBD2. J gave up 7 bases and V 0 bases, and 9 bases lay outside the gene matches. Germline CDR1 GTSNPN, CDR2 SVGIG (reference sequence). This CDR3 is built from 18 residues. The CDR3 DNA reads TGTGCCTGGAGTGTACAGGGACTAGCGGGGGGGGCCACGAATGAGCAGTTCTTC. Translated: CAWSVQGLAGGATNEQFF.

A single count supports this clone. This rearrangement joins TRBV29-1 to TRBJ2-3; 8 bases match TRBD1. CDR3 length equals 13 residues. V trimming: 4 bases; J trimming: 4 bases; junction bases outside the gene matches: 4. Germline assignment: CDR1 SQVTM and CDR2 ANQGSEA. Here the CDR3 DNA reads TGCAGCGTTGGGACAGGGATGGCAGATACGCAGTATTTT. Its translation: CSVGTGMADTQYF.

This clone has just a few counts. This chain joins TRBV7-9 and TRBJ1-1, with 7 bases identical to TRBD1. The length of the CDR3 is 17 residues. Germline trimming cut 0 bases from V and 4 bases from J; bases unmatched to any gene: 11. CDR1 and CDR2 (germline): SEHNR, FQNEAQ (reference sequence). The CDR3 loop reads CASSLALGQGVGTEAFF. CDR3 DNA: TGTGCCAGCAGCTTAGCGCTGGGGCAGGGGGTTGGCACTGAAGCTTTCTTT. The full variable domain, in which reference TRBV7-9 and TRBJ1-1 provide the parts outside the CDR3, is DTGVSQNPRHKITKRGQNVTFRCDPISEHNRLYWYRQTLGQGPEFLTYFQNEAQLEKSRLLSDRFSAERPKGSFSTLEIQRTEQGDSAMYLCASSLALGQGVGTEAFFGQGTRLTVV.

The genes are TRBV5-6 and TRBJ2-7, with 8 nucleotides matching TRBD1. The ends lost 2 bases at V and 13 bases at J; junction bases unmatched: 14. The CDR3 is 14 amino acids. Germline CDR1 SGHDT, CDR2 YYEEEE. CDR3 sequence (DNA): TGTGCCAGCAGCTTTGGTGTGGACAGGGATTCTTTATACTTC. This sequence encodes CASSFGVDRDSLYF.